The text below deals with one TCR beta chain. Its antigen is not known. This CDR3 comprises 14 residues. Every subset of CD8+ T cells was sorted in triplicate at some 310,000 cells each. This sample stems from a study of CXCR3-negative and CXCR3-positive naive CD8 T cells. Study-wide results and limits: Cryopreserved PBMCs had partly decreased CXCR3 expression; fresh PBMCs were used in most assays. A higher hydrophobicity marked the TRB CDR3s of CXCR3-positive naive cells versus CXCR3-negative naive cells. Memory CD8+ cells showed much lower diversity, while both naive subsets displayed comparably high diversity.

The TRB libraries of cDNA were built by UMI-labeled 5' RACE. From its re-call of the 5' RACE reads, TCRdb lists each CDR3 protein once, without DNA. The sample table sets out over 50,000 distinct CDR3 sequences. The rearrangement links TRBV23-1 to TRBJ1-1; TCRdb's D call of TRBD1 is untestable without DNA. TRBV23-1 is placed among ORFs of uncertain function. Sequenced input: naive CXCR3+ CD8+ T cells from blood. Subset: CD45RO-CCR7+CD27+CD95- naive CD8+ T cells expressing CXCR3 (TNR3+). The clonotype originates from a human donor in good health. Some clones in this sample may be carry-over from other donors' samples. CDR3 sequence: CASSRGQLNTEAFF.